This T cell receptor beta chain came from a study of blood T cell repertoires in COVID-19. This clone came up once. The CDR3 contains 13 residues. V was pared by 3 bases and J by 7 bases, with 5 bases of the junction left unmatched. Germline V lookup: CDR1 MGHRA, CDR2 YSYEKL. Libraries were prepared by immunoSEQ multiplex PCR; TCRdb keeps only in-frame clonotypes and omits some of them. The sample shows approximately 280,000 clones, around 89% of them seen only once. The TCR sequence derives from a man aged 40-49 years with acute or convalescent COVID-19. This chain uses TRBV4-1 with TRBJ2-7, with 8 nucleotides matching TRBD1. The sample was peripheral blood. The CDR3 DNA sequence: TGCGCCAGCAGCCACTGGACAGGGAATGAGCAGTACTTC. Translating it yields CASSHWTGNEQYF.